This T cell receptor (beta chain) was documented in a study of response to subunit inactivated influenza vaccine. Points from the study as a whole: The authors put forward the suggestion that each seasonal influenza vaccination may bring in only a limited number of new T cells.

A note on this clonotype: Its antigen is unknown.

Each CDR3 protein is one row after TCRdb ran MiXCR on the RT-PCR reads. Altogether about 570,000 distinct CDR3 sequences are present, over 9% being singletons, with the ten largest covering 11%. This CDR3 region has 16 residues. V was pared by 4 bases and J by 4 bases, with 18 bases between. Germline CDR1 reads SGDLS; CDR2 reads YYNGEE. This same sample was also taken into another study, of T cells expressing NK-cell markers. That work states: UMIs accompanied the 5'RACE template switching by which TCR beta cDNA was made. Cells sorted as CD3+CD56+NKG2C+, CD3+CD56+NKG2C- and CD3+CD56-NKG2C+ T cells supplied the TCR beta repertoires. Eight donors were sequenced, seven testing HCMV-seropositive and one testing seronegative. Dominant NKG2C+ clonotypes made up about 1.0-7.5% of CD8+ T cells in a handful of donors.

This TCR was sampled from a man aged 45 to 65 who received an inactivated influenza vaccine. The chain combines TRBV9 with TRBJ1-3, with D uncertain. The sample was PBMCs from blood, taken on the day of vaccination. CDR3 coding DNA: TGTGCCAGCAGCCCCCCGGGCCCAGCTCGCGGAAACACCATATATTTT. Translating gives CASSPPGPARGNTIYF.